This is a list of T cell receptor beta chains from one sample in a study of Ad26.COV2.S vaccination and SARS-CoV-2 variants. Clones were sequenced by immunoSEQ multiplex PCR, and TCRdb holds only the in-frame ones, with some missing. The table lists around 240,000 clones, around 89% of them singletons, with approximately 12% in the top ten. The sample consisted of peripheral blood, taken in a trial of Ad26.COV2.S vaccine versus placebo. The origin of the receptors is a person between 18 and 65 years old who received the Ad26.COV2.S COVID-19 vaccine or a placebo. CDR3s include the opening cysteine and the closing phenylalanine or tryptophan. D genes are given only for firm matches.

v_gene	j_gene	d_gene	CDR3nt	CDR3aa
TRBV5-1	TRBJ1-1	TRBD1	TGCGCCAGCAGCCAGCAGACAGGGCGTGAAGCTTTCTTT	CASSQQTGREAFF
TRBV7-9	TRBJ2-3	.	TGTGCCAGCAGCTTACGGGACCAGGCAGATACGCAGTATTTT	CASSLRDQADTQYF
TRBV28	TRBJ2-3	TRBD2	TGTGCCAGCAGTTCGTCTCGCGGGAGGGAGACAGATACGCAGTATTTT	CASSSSRGRETDTQYF
TRBV18	TRBJ2-1	TRBD2	TGTGCCAGCTCACCACTCGTTAGCGGGAGAGAGCAGTTCTTC	CASSPLVSGREQFF
TRBV13	TRBJ2-3	.	TGTGCCAGCACCTCGGGCGGGGTGGGCACAGATACGCAGTATTTT	CASTSGGVGTDTQYF
TRBV5-1	TRBJ2-1	.	TGCGCCAGCAGCTTGGTTTCCCCAGACAATGAGCAGTTCTTC	CASSLVSPDNEQFF
TRBV30	TRBJ1-5	.	TGTGCCCTCGGGGCATCGATGGGCAATCAGCCCCAGCATTTT	CALGASMGNQPQHF
TRBV11-2	TRBJ1-1	.	TGTGCCAGCAGCTTAGCCCCAGAGAACACTGAAGCTTTCTTT	CASSLAPENTEAFF
TRBV10-3	TRBJ1-2	TRBD1	TGTGCCATCGCCGAGGGACAGGGCCATGGCTACACCTTC	CAIAEGQGHGYTF
TRBV10-2	TRBJ2-7	.	TGCGCCAGCAGTGAGTCTGGGCAGGGCTTCTACGAGCAGTACTTC	CASSESGQGFYEQYF